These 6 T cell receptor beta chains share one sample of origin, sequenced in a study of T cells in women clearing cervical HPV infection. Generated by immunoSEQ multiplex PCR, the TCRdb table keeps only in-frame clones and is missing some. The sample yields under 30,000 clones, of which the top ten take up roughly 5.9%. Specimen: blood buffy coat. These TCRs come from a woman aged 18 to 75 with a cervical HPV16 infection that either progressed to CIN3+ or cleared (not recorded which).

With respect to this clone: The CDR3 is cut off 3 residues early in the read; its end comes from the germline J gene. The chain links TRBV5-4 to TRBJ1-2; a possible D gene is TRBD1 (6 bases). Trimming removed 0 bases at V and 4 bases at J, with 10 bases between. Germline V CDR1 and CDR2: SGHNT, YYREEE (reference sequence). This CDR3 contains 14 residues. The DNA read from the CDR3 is TGTGCCAGCAGCTTGGAACAGGGCTCCTATGGC. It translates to CASSLEQGSYG. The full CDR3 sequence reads CASSLEQGSYGYTF.

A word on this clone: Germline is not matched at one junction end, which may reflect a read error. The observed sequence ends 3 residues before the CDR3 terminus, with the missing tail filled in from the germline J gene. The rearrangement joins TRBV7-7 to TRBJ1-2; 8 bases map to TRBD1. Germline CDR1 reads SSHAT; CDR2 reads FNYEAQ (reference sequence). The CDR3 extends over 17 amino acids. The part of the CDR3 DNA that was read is TGTGCTAGCAGCTCTGGACAGGGATGGCCTGTGGACAATGAC. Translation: CASSSGQGWPVDND. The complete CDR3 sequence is CASSSGQGWPVDNDYTF.

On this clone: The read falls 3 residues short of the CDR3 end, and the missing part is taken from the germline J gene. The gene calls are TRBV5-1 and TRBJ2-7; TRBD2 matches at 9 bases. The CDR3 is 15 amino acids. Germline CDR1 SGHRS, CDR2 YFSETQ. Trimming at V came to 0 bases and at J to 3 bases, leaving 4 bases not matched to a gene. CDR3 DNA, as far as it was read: TGCGCCAGCAGCTTGGGACTAGCGGATCTCTACGAG. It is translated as CASSLGLADLYE. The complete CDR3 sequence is CASSLGLADLYEQYF.

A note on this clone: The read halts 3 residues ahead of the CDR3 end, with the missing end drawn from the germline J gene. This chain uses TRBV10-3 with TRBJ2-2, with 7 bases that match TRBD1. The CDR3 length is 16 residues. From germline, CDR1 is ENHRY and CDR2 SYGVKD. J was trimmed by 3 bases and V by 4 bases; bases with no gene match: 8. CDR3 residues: CAISGPGQIDTGELFF. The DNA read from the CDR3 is TGTGCCATCAGTGGACCGGGACAGATTGACACCGGGGAG.

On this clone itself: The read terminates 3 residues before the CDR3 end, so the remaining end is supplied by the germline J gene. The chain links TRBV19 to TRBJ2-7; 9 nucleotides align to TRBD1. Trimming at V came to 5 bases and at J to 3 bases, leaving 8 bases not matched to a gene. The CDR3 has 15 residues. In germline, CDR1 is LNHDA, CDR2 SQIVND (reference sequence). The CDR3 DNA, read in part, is TGTGCCAGTAGTCGACCGGGACAGGGAAGCTACGAG. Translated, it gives CASSRPGQGSYE. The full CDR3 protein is CASSRPGQGSYEQYF.

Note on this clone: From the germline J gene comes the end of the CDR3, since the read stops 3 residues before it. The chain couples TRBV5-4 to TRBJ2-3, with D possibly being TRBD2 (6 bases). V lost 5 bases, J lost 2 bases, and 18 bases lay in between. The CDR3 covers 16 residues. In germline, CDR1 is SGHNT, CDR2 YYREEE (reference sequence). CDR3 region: CASRPGLPLNTDTQYF. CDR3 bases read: TGTGCCAGCAGACCGGGACTTCCTCTGAACACAGATACG.